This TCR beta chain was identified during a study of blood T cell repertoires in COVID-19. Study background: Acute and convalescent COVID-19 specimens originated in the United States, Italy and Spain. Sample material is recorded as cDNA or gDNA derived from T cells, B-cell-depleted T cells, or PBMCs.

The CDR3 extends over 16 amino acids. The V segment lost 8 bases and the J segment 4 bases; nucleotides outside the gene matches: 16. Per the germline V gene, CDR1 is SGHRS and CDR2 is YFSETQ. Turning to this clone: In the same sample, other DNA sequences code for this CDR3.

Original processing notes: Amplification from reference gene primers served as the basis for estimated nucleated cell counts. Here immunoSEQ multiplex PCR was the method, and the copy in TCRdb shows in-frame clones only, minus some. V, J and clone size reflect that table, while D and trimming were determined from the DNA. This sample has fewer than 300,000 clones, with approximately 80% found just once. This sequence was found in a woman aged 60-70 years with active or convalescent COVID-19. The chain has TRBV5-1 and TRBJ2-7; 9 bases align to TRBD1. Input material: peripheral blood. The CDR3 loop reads CASRPGTGLSLYEQYF. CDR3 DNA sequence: TGCGCCAGTAGGCCCGGGACAGGGTTAAGTTTATACGAGCAGTACTTC.